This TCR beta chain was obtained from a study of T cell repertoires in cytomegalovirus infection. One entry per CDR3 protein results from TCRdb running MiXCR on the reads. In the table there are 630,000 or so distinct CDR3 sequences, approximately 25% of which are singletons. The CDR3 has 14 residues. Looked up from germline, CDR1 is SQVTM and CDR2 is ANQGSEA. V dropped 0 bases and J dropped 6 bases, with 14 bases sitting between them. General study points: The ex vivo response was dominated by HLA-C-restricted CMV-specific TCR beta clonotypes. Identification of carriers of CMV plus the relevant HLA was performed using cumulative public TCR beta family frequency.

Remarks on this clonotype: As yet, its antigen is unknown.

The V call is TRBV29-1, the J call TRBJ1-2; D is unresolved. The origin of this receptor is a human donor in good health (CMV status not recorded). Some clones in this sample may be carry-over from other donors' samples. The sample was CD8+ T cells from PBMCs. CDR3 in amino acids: CSVEEEGRYDGYTF. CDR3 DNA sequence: TGCAGCGTTGAAGAGGAAGGACGTTATGATGGCTACACCTTC.